This TCR beta chain was identified in a study of T cell repertoires in cytomegalovirus infection. Study as a whole: Indications came from public TCR beta signatures; they pointed to CMV infection and to a matching HLA type.

This clonotype was seen at least ten times. Its target is unknown. From germline, CDR1 is SEHNR and CDR2 FQNEAQ (reference sequence). This CDR3 has 14 amino acids. V was clipped by 3 bases and J by 1 base; unmatched bases: 2. Broader study findings: The response measured ex vivo was dominated by TCR beta clonotypes (HLA-C-restricted and CMV-specific). Carriers of CMV and the relevant HLA type were discriminated by public TCR beta frequency.

From the reads, TCRdb called clonotypes with MiXCR, one entry per CDR3 protein. Of around 710,000 distinct CDR3 sequences in the sample, roughly 29% were seen once. This clonotype originated in a human donor in good health (CMV status not recorded). Some clones in this sample may be carry-over from other donors' samples. The chain carries TRBV7-9 and TRBJ2-7; 8 bases line up with TRBD2. The input for sequencing was cultured CD8+ T cells from PBMCs, taken from culture after CMV antigen stimulation. The CDR3 coding sequence is TGTGCCAGCAGCTTGCGGGGGGATTCCTACGAGCAGTACTTC. Encoded protein: CASSLRGDSYEQYF.